The present entry profiles one T cell receptor (beta chain) with its context. This clonotype was counted at least ten times. This clone's antigen is unknown. No base qualities exist here, and no much larger clone lies one base off it. The data stem from a study of CD8 T cells in ankylosing spondylitis listed by TCRdb under 2017. With regard to the full study: To find TCR variants linked to disease, the study profiled T cell receptor beta repertoires in ankylosing spondylitis patients and healthy donors. The full study cohort was made up of roughly 25 ankylosing spondylitis patients and about a hundred healthy donors. Peripheral blood was sampled, and synovial fluid was also collected from ankylosing spondylitis patients. Study-wide conclusions, independent of this receptor: Some TCR beta motif variants had previously been reported in synovial fluid and blood of reactive arthritis patients, which suggested common disease-initiation mechanisms. Blood from ankylosing spondylitis patients appeared to be characterized by a TCR beta motif made up of eight highly homologous amino acid variants. According to the report, matched synovial fluid samples from ankylosing spondylitis patients were significantly enriched for the disease-linked clones. A CD8+ phenotype was shown by the disease-linked clones, which were found at relatively low frequencies in peripheral blood.

Sequencing relied on an Illumina HiSeq 2500. TCR beta libraries were prepared by quantitative 5'-RACE with molecular barcodes. Per the original workflow: A new computational method based on a probabilistic model of VDJ rearrangement was used to identify disease-linked TCR variants. TCRdb reprocessed the public reads (quality trimming at Q25 with fastp, clone calling with MiXCR) and kept in-frame beta chains. All rows with the same CDR3 protein become a single entry with the most common DNA and genes. V and J calls and clone size were set by TCRdb, not the authors. For this sample the table gives some 240,000 distinct CDR3 sequences, of which 15% to 20% were detected only once. Of the sample, around 30% falls within the top ten clones. This TCR was recovered from a male donor with ankylosing spondylitis or in good health (not recorded which). The sample consisted of blood, either unsorted or a sorted T cell fraction (not recorded which).

The DNA sequence reads TGTGCCAGCAGCTTGGTAGAGCAGCGGAATGAGCAGTTCTTC. This gives the protein CASSLVEQRNEQFF. This chain is built from TRBV5-6 and TRBJ2-1, and the D gene may be TRBD2, 5 bases matching. From a lookup of the germline V gene, CDR1 and CDR2 are SGHDT and YYEEEE. The CDR3 starts with the cysteine, ends with the phenylalanine, and has 14 residues. The retained sequence is limited to the CDR3, 42 bases, with the frame set at the first base. V is clipped by 0 bases and J by 7 bases, and the sequence between their germline boundaries is 11 bases long.